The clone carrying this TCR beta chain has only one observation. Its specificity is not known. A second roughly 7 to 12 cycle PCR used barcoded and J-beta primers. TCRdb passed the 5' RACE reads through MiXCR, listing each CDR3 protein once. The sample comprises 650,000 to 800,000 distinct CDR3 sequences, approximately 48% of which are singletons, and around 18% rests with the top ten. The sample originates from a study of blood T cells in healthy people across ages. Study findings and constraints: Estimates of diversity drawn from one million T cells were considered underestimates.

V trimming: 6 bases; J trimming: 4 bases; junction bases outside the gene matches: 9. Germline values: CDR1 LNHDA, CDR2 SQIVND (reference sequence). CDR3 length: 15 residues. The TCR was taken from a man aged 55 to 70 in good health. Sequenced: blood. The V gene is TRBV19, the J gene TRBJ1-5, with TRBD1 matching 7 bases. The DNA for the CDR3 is TGTGCCAGTAGGGGCCAGGGGGGCCTTAATCAGCCCCAGCATTTT. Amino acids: CASRGQGGLNQPQHF. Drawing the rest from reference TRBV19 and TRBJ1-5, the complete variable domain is DGGITQSPKYLFRKEGQNVTLSCEQNLNHDAMYWYRQDPGQGLRLIYYSQIVNDFQKGDIAEGYSVSREKKESFPLTVTSAQKNPTAFYLCASRGQGGLNQPQHFGDGTRLSIL.